This is a list of T cell receptor beta chains from one sample in a study of lymphopenia after photon versus proton radiotherapy. Here immunoSEQ multiplex PCR was the method, and the copy in TCRdb shows in-frame clones only, minus some. The sample contains around 30,000 clones, 75% to 90% of which appear only once. The material was peripheral blood, obtained from a patient treated with photon-based radiotherapy. The receptors stem from a woman aged 45-59 years with pancreatic cancer. The CDR3 runs from the conserved cysteine through the conserved F or W. Fields, in order: D gene, V gene, J gene, clone size, CDR3 DNA, CDR3 protein. The D gene is left open where the match is weak. Only part of the rows carry a size: once, few, many, or a class if the clone is expanded.

.	TRBV7-9	TRBJ2-5	.	TGTGCCAGCAGCTTAGCGGCGGGACAAGAGACCCAGTACTTC	CASSLAAGQETQYF
TRBD1	TRBV6-7	TRBJ1-4	.	TGTGCCAGCAGTTTCACCACCGGGACAGCCCACAGTCGGGCTGAAAAACTGTTTTTT	CASSFTTGTAHSRAEKLFF
.	TRBV18	TRBJ2-3	.	TGTGCCAGCTCACCACCCGTCGGGGCAGATACGCAGTATTTT	CASSPPVGADTQYF
.	TRBV25-1	TRBJ2-1	once	TGTGCCAGCATGGGAGTGCCGTACAATGAGCAGTTCTTC	CASMGVPYNEQFF
TRBD1	TRBV7-9	TRBJ1-1	.	TGTGCCAGCACCCAGGGGGTAGGGACTGAAGCTTTCTTT	CASTQGVGTEAFF
.	TRBV21-1	TRBJ2-2	.	TGTGCCAGCAGCAAAGGGCACAGGCCGCGAACGAACACCGGGGAGCTGTTTTTT	CASSKGHRPRTNTGELFF
TRBD1	TRBV5-4	TRBJ2-7	.	TGTGCCAGCAGCTCGGGACAGGTCTACGAGCAGTACTTC	CASSSGQVYEQYF
TRBD2	TRBV7-2	TRBJ2-5	.	TGTGCCAGCAGCCCGCCGACTAGCGGCAACCAAGAGACCCAGTACTTC	CASSPPTSGNQETQYF
.	TRBV2	TRBJ1-5	.	TGTGCCAGCAGAGACAGGTTAAGCAATCAGCCCCAGCATTTT	CASRDRLSNQPQHF
.	TRBV28	TRBJ2-1	once	TGTGCCAGCAGTGTCGACAGGCGAGGGAACAATGAGCAGTTCTTC	CASSVDRRGNNEQFF
.	TRBV18	TRBJ2-7	.	TGTGCCAGCTCACCAACTCAGGGGTACGAGCAGTACTTC	CASSPTQGYEQYF
TRBD1	TRBV7-9	TRBJ2-7	once	TGTGCCAGCAGCCCCCAGGGGGTGACGGGCTACGAGCAGTACTTC	CASSPQGVTGYEQYF
TRBD2	TRBV5-1	TRBJ2-5	once	TGCGCCAGCAGCTTACGGGAGGGCCCCCAAGAGACCCAGTACTTC	CASSLREGPQETQYF